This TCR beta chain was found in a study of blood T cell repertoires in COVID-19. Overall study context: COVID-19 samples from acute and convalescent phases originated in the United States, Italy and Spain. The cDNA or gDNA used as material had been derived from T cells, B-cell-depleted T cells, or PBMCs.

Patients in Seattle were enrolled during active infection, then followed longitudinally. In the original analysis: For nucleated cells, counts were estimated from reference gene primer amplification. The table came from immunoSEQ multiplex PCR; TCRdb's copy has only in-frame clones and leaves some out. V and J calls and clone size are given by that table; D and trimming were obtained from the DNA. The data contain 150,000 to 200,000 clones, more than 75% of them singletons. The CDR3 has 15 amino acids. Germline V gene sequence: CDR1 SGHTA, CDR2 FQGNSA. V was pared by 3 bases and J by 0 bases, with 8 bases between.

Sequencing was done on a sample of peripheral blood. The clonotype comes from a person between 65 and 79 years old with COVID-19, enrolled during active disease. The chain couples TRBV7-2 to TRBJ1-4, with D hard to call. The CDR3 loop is CASSFRNPTNEKLFF. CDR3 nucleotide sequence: TGTGCCAGCAGCTTCAGGAATCCAACTAATGAAAAACTGTTTTTT.